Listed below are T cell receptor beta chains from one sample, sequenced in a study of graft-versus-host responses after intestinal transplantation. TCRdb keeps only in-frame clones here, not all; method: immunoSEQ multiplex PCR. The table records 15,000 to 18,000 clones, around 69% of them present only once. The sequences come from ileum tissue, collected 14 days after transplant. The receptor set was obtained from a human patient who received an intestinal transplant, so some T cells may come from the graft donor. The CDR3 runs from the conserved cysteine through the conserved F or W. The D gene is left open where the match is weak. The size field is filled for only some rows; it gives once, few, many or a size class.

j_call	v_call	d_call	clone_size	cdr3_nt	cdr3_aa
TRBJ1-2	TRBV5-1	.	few	TGCGCCAGCAGCTTGGGGTCGAACACTCCCTATGGCTACACCTTC	CASSLGSNTPYGYTF
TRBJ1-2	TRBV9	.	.	TGTGCCAGCAGCGGACCGACAGTACTGATAGGGGGCTACACCTTC	CASSGPTVLIGGYTF
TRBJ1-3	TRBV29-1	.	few	TGCAGCGTTGAAAAAGGGGCTGGAAACACCATATATTTT	CSVEKGAGNTIYF
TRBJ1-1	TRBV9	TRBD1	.	TGTGCCAGCAGGGGGACAGGGCTCGGAGCTTTCTTT	CASRGTGLGAFF
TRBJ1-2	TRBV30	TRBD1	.	TGTGCCTGGAGTTTGGTGACAGGGGATGGAGGCTACACCTTC	CAWSLVTGDGGYTF
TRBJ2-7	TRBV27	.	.	TGTGCCAGCAGTCCCCAGGCTTGGGCCACCTACGAGCAGTACTTC	CASSPQAWATYEQYF
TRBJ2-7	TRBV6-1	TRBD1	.	TGTGCCAGCAACCCCGGGACAGGGCTCTACGAGCAGTACTTC	CASNPGTGLYEQYF
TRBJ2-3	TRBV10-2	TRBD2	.	TGCGCCAGCACTAAGACTAGCGGGGGGTACACAGATACGCAGTATTTT	CASTKTSGGYTDTQYF
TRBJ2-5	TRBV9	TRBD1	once	TGTGCCAGCAGTGACAGGGGGTACCAAGAGACCCAGTACTTC	CASSDRGYQETQYF
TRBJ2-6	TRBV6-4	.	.	TGTGCCAGCAGTGACGACTCTGGGGCCAACGTCCTGACTTTC	CASSDDSGANVLTF
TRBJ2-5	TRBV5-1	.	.	TGCGCCAGCAGCTTGTATCAGGGCCGGGAGGAGACCCAGTACTTC	CASSLYQGREETQYF
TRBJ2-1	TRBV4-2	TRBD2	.	TGTGCCAGCAGCCCCGGAGGACTAGCGGGCGGTGGGGAGCAGTTCTTC	CASSPGGLAGGGEQFF
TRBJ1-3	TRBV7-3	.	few	TGTGCCAGCAGCTTATTGGGGGGAGCAGGAAACACCATATATTTT	CASSLLGGAGNTIYF
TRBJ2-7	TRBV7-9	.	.	TGTGCCAGCAGCTCCGAAGCGATCACCACCTACGAGCAGTACTTC	CASSSEAITTYEQYF
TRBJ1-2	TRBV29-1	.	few	TGCAGCGCCCCCTCGGGCTATGGCTACACCTTC	CSAPSGYGYTF
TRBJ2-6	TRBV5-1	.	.	TGCGCCAGCAGCTTGGTGTCTGGGGGCCGCACTGGGGCCAACGTCCTGACTTTC	CASSLVSGGRTGANVLTF
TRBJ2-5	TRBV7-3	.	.	TGTGCCAGCAGCTTAACAGTCGGAGGGGGAGAGACCCAGTACTTC	CASSLTVGGGETQYF
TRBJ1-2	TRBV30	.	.	TGTGCCTGGAGTGTAATTTATGGCTACACCTTC	CAWSVIYGYTF
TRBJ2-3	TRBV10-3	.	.	TGTGCCATCGCTCCTAGCCCAGATACGCAGTATTTT	CAIAPSPDTQYF
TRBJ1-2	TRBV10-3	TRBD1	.	TGTGCCATCAGCGCGCCCCACAGGGGAGAAGATGGCTACACCTTC	CAISAPHRGEDGYTF
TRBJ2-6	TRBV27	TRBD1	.	TGTGCCAGCAGCTCCGGGACAGGGGCTACTGGGGCCAACGTCCTGACTTTC	CASSSGTGATGANVLTF
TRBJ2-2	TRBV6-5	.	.	TGTGCCAGCAGTTACTACCAGGGGACCGGGGAGCTGTTTTTT	CASSYYQGTGELFF
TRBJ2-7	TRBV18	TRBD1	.	TGTGCCAGCTCACCCCCGGGGACAGCAATCTACGAGCAGTACTTC	CASSPPGTAIYEQYF
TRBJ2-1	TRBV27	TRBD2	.	TGTGCCAGCAAATTAGCGGGATCCTACAATGAGCAGTTCTTC	CASKLAGSYNEQFF
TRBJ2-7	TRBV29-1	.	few	TGCAGCGTTTTCGGGGGCGGAAACTACGAGCAGTACTTC	CSVFGGGNYEQYF
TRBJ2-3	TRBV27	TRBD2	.	TGTGCCAGCATTATCCTAGCGGGAGGGCCGACCACAGATACGCAGTATTTT	CASIILAGGPTTDTQYF
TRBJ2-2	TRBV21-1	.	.	TGTGCCAGCAGCAAGTGTAAGTACAAGACCTTTACCGGGGAGCTGTTTTTT	CASSKCKYKTFTGELFF
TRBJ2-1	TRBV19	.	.	TGTGCCAGTTCCCTCCGGGACACCAACAATGAGCAGTTCTTC	CASSLRDTNNEQFF
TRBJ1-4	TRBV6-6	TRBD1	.	TGTGCCAGCAGTGACAGGGGAACTAATGAAAAACTGTTTTTT	CASSDRGTNEKLFF
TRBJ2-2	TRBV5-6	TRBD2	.	TGTGCCAGCAGCCCGGGACTAGACTCCAACACCGGGGAGCTGTTTTTT	CASSPGLDSNTGELFF
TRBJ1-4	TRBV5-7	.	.	TGTGCCAGCAGGATCGGGGGGGCAACTAATGAAAAACTGTTTTTT	CASRIGGATNEKLFF
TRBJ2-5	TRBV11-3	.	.	TGTGCCAGCAGCTTAAGGCCTCAAGAGACCCAGTACTTC	CASSLRPQETQYF
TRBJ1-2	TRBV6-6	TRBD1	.	TGTGCCAGCAGTTACGGGACAGGGCGAAACTATGGCTACACCTTC	CASSYGTGRNYGYTF
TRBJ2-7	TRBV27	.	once	TGTGCCAGCAGTTTCTTCGGCGCCTCCTACGAGCAGTACTTC	CASSFFGASYEQYF
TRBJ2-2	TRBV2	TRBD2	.	TGTGCCAGCTCGGGACTAGCGGGAGACACCGGGGAGCTGTTTTTT	CASSGLAGDTGELFF
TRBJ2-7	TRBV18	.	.	TGTGCCAGCTCACCAGCCACCCCCTACGAGCAGTACTTC	CASSPATPYEQYF
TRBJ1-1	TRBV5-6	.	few	TGTGCCAGCAGCCTAGGGACGGCTTGGGGGCGGAACACTGAAGCTTTCTTT	CASSLGTAWGRNTEAFF
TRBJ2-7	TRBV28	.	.	TGTGCCAGCAGTTTTTTCGACGAGCAGTACTTC	CASSFFDEQYF
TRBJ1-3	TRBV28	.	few	TGTGCCAGCAGTTTGCAGGGACCCACCATATATTTT	CASSLQGPTIYF
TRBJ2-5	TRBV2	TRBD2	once	TGTGCCAGCATTCAATTAGCGGGAGGGCAAGAGACCCAGTACTTC	CASIQLAGGQETQYF
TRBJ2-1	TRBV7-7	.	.	TGTGCTAGCAGCTTTGAGGGAGGTGAGCAGTTCTTC	CASSFEGGEQFF
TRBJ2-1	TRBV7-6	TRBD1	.	TGTGCCAGCAGCTTAGTCCGGCAGGGGGCTTTCTACAATGAGCAGTTCTTC	CASSLVRQGAFYNEQFF
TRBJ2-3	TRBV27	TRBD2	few	TGTGCCAGCAGTTCGCTAGCGGAAGGCACAGATACGCAGTATTTT	CASSSLAEGTDTQYF
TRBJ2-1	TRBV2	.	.	TGTGCCAGTGCCCGGGACGGCTCCTACAATGAGCAGTTCTTC	CASARDGSYNEQFF
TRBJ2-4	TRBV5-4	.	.	TGTGCCAGCAGCCAAGACCAAGGGACCAAAAACATTCAGTACTTC	CASSQDQGTKNIQYF
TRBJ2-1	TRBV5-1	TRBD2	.	TGCGCCAGCAGCTTAAGCGGGAGGGCTAGGGAGCAGTTCTTC	CASSLSGRAREQFF
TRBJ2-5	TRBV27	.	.	TGTGCCAGCAGTCTCAAGGCAGGGATATGGGAGCAGTACTTC	CASSLKAGIWEQYF
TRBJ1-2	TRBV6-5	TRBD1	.	TGTGCCAGCAGTTACCCCGGGACAGGGGGAGATGGCTACACCTTC	CASSYPGTGGDGYTF
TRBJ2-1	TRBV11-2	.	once	TGTGCCAGCAGCTCTCTGACCAATGAGCAGTTCTTC	CASSSLTNEQFF
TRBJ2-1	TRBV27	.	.	TGTGCCAGCGGGATGGCGGGCTCCTACAATGAGCAGTTCTTC	CASGMAGSYNEQFF
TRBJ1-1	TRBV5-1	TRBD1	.	TGCGCCAGCAGCGGAGGACAGGGCTACATGAACACTGAAGCTTTCTTT	CASSGGQGYMNTEAFF